A single sample is the source of the 29 T cell receptor beta chains below, sequenced in a study of T cell repertoires in cytomegalovirus infection. The antigens these receptors bind are not known. TCRdb re-derived calls from the reads in MiXCR, one entry per CDR3 protein. The sample yields approximately 910,000 distinct CDR3 sequences, roughly 30% seen once. This specimen was cultured CD8+ T cells from PBMCs, taken from culture after CMV antigen stimulation. Receptors were obtained from a human donor in good health (CMV status not recorded). Some clones in this sample may be carry-over from other donors' samples.

This clonotype was seen a handful of times. The V gene is TRBV6-1, the J gene TRBJ2-2; TRBD2 aligns across 14 bases. Germline assignment: CDR1 MNHNS and CDR2 SASEGT. J gave up 2 bases and V 5 bases, and 4 bases lay outside the gene matches. There are 17 residues in the CDR3. CDR3 in amino acids: CASSFGTSGGNTGELFF. DNA for the CDR3: TGTGCCAGCAGTTTCGGGACTAGCGGGGGTAACACCGGGGAGCTGTTTTTT.

The chain employs TRBV19 and TRBJ1-5; D call uncertain. The CDR3 contains 14 residues. Per germline, CDR1 LNHDA and CDR2 SQIVND (reference sequence). The V end lost 3 bases, the J end lost 2 bases, and 8 bases lay between the germline ends. The DNA of the CDR3 is TGTGCCAGTAGTATTGGTTGGGGCAATCAGCCCCAGCATTTT. Its translation: CASSIGWGNQPQHF.

V and J are TRBV6-6 and TRBJ2-3, with D perhaps assigned TRBD1 or TRBD2 (5 bases each). CDR3 size: 11 residues. Germline V lookup: CDR1 MNHNY, CDR2 SVGAGI (reference sequence). V was cut by 2 bases and J by 14 bases, with 11 bases left in between. Written as DNA, the CDR3 is TGTGCCAGCAGTTACAGGGACCGTCGGTATTTT. Protein sequence: CASSYRDRRYF.

On this clonotype: One junction end does not reproduce the germline sequence, and a read error may be involved. The chain employs TRBV5-4 and TRBJ2-1; D gene unclear. The CDR3 has 12 amino acids. Germline V lookup: CDR1 SGHNT, CDR2 YYREEE (reference sequence). The CDR3 sequence is CANSLEGYEQFF. DNA for the CDR3: TGTGCCAACAGCTTGGAAGGATATGAGCAGTTCTTC.

The table lists this clonotype with a few counts. One end of the junction varies from germline; a read error may be responsible. The chain couples TRBV12-3 or TRBV12-4 to TRBJ1-2; tentative D call: TRBD1 (5 bases). The CDR3 is 12 amino acids. This CDR3 reads CASSLGWQGPLF. In DNA form, the CDR3 reads TGTGCCAGCAGTTTAGGTTGGCAGGGACCCCTTTTC.

The chain employs TRBV4-2 and TRBJ1-1; D not resolved. Germline values: CDR1 LGHNA, CDR2 YNFKEQ. The ends were cut back, 6 bases at V and 2 bases at J, with 16 bases in the middle. This CDR3 has 15 amino acids. The CDR3 loop is CASRPDWEGNTEAFF. The CDR3 DNA sequence: TGTGCCAGCAGACCCGACTGGGAAGGCAACACTGAAGCTTTCTTT.

The V and J genes are TRBV11-1 and TRBJ1-2; D is perhaps TRBD1 (5 bases). CDR3 length equals 14 residues. Germline CDR1 reads SGHAT; CDR2 reads FQDESV (reference sequence). V was cut by 4 bases and J by 6 bases, with 15 bases left in between. CDR3 DNA sequence: TGTGCCAGCAGCTCGTTAGGGGCCCCGAATGGCTACACCTTC. It is translated as CASSSLGAPNGYTF.

This chain connects TRBV6-2 or TRBV6-3 to TRBJ2-1, with 8 positions matching TRBD1. Germline V gene sequence: CDR1 MNHEY, CDR2 SVGEGT. This CDR3 contains 14 residues. With 3 bases clipped from V and 6 bases from J, the junction kept 4 bases outside the gene matches. CDR3 sequence: CASSYQGAVNEQFF. The CDR3 DNA reads as TGTGCCAGCAGTTATCAGGGGGCCGTCAATGAGCAGTTCTTC.

For this clonotype: A junction boundary mismatches the germline segment, possibly from a read error. The genes are TRBV4-2 and TRBJ2-7; 10 bases map to TRBD1. Germline lookup yields CDR1 LGHNA and CDR2 YNFKEQ. The length of the CDR3 is 15 residues. CDR3 protein: CVSSSGQGDSYEQYF. In nucleotides, the CDR3 is TGTGTCAGCAGCTCAGGACAGGGGGACTCCTACGAGCAGTACTTC.

Many counts were recorded for this clonotype. The chain uses TRBV11-3 and TRBJ2-5; TRBD2 agrees at 9 bases. CDR1 and CDR2 (germline): SGHNT, YENEEA. V shed 1 base and J 5 bases; nucleotides not matched to a gene: 14. This CDR3 has 18 residues. The CDR3 nucleotides are TGTGCCAGCAGCTTAGGTGGTAGCGGGGGAGCGGAGGTGGAGACCCAGTACTTC. This sequence encodes CASSLGGSGGAEVETQYF.

The chain carries TRBV24-1 and TRBJ2-3; D is unresolved. V was shortened by 0 bases and J by 1 base, with 10 bases between the two germline ends. Germline CDR1 and CDR2: KGHDR and SFDVKD. The CDR3 runs 16 residues. The CDR3 loop is CATSDLAVDGTDTQYF. Here the CDR3 DNA reads TGTGCCACCAGTGATTTGGCCGTGGATGGCACAGATACGCAGTATTTT.

This clonotype was detected many times. No conserved phenylalanine or tryptophan is present at the end of the CDR3, so a read error is the likely explanation. No DNA is shown, since the ends of the CDR3 on it are uncertain; the CDR3 is the one TCRdb lists. The V and J genes are TRBV27 and TRBJ1-2. The CDR3 is 9 amino acids in total, end residues counted. From germline, CDR1 is MNHEY and CDR2 SMNVEV (reference sequence). This CDR3 reads CASTLGEGE.

The CDR3 is CASSHLGQALNQPQHF. The CDR3 coding sequence is TGTGCCAGCAGTCACCTGGGACAGGCCCTCAATCAGCCCCAGCATTTT. The chain couples TRBV27 to TRBJ1-5; 8 bases map to TRBD1. Germline trimming cut 5 bases from V and 3 bases from J; bases unmatched to any gene: 9. The CDR3 covers 16 residues. Germline-derived CDR1 and CDR2 are MNHEY and SMNVEV (reference sequence).

This clonotype was counted many times. The chain uses TRBV12-3 or TRBV12-4 and TRBJ1-2; weak D call: TRBD1 (5 bases). This CDR3 is 14 amino acids long. V shed 4 bases and J shed 3 bases, with 12 bases lying between them. The CDR3 protein is CASSSPGLYYGYTF. The CDR3 DNA reads as TGTGCCAGCAGTTCCCCGGGACTTTACTATGGCTACACCTTC.

This chain joins TRBV4-3 and TRBJ2-2; 10 bases line up with TRBD1. V lost 3 bases, J lost 0 bases, and 7 bases stayed unmatched. CDR1 and CDR2 (germline): LGHNA, YSLEER. The CDR3 covers 18 residues. Written as DNA, the CDR3 is TGCGCCAGCAGCCAGATGGACAGGGGGAGAGCGAACACCGGGGAGCTGTTTTTT. This translates into CASSQMDRGRANTGELFF.

The CDR3 region is CATSGAGNEQFF. CDR3 DNA sequence: TGTGCCACCAGTGGGGCCGGAAATGAGCAGTTCTTC. The chain is built from TRBV24-1 and TRBJ2-1; D is unresolved. Germline V gene lookup returns CDR1 KGHDR and CDR2 SFDVKD. This CDR3 is built from 12 residues. The germline V and J ends were trimmed by 5 bases and 7 bases, with 8 bases remaining between them.

This clonotype was picked up a small number of times. The gene calls are TRBV2 and TRBJ2-5; D possibly corresponds to TRBD1 (5 bases). CDR3 length: 15 residues. The V and J ends lost 1 base and 5 bases respectively, with 14 bases between them. The V gene's germline CDR1 is SNHLY and CDR2 FYNNEI. In nucleotides, the CDR3 is TGTGCCAGCAGTGAAGGTCTCAGGGCGAAGGAGACCCAGTACTTC. This sequence encodes CASSEGLRAKETQYF.

At least ten counts were recorded for this clonotype. The V gene is TRBV7-9, the J gene TRBJ1-1, with D tentatively TRBD1 (5 bases). Between the trimmed V and J ends, which lost 2 bases and 3 bases, there was a span of 19 bases. The CDR3 loop spans 17 amino acids. The germline V gene has CDR1 SEHNR and CDR2 FQNEAQ (reference sequence). CDR3 sequence (DNA): TGTGCCAGCAGCTTAACGGTCCCTGCCAGGGATCACACTGAAGCTTTCTTT. Encoded protein: CASSLTVPARDHTEAFF.

This rearrangement joins TRBV6-2 or TRBV6-3 to TRBJ1-1; D might be TRBD1 (6 bases). V lost 7 bases and J lost 5, with 17 bases in between. Germline CDR1 reads MNHEY; CDR2 reads SVGEGT. This CDR3 has 14 amino acids. The CDR3 DNA reads as TGTGCCAGCATGGACAGTTTAGTCGTTACTGAAGCTTTCTTT. This sequence encodes CASMDSLVVTEAFF.

This clonotype appeared many times. The chain uses TRBV2 and TRBJ2-5; TRBD2 agrees at 13 bases. Germline trimming cut 4 bases from V and 1 base from J; bases unmatched to any gene: 6. The CDR3 sequence is 17 residues long. Germline-derived CDR1 and CDR2 are SNHLY and FYNNEI. CDR3 DNA: TGTGCCAGCAGTGGGACTAGCGGGGGCCTCCTCCAAGAGACCCAGTACTTC. It specifies CASSGTSGGLLQETQYF. The entire variable domain, with the rest obtained from reference TRBV2 and TRBJ2-5, is as follows: EPEVTQTPSHQVTQMGQEVILRCVPISNHLYFYWYRQILGQKVEFLVSFYNNEISEKSEIFDDQFSVERPDGSNFTLKIRSTKLEDSAMYFCASSGTSGGLLQETQYFGPGTRLLVL.

The V call is TRBV27, the J call TRBJ2-3; no clear D. Germline V gives CDR1 MNHEY, CDR2 SMNVEV (reference sequence). This CDR3 comprises 16 residues. Between the trimmed V and J ends, which lost 4 bases and 1 base, there was a span of 15 bases. The CDR3 is CASSSWTGAGTDTQYF. The CDR3 DNA follows: TGTGCCAGCAGTTCTTGGACGGGCGCAGGCACAGATACGCAGTATTTT.

The chain uses TRBV27 and TRBJ2-1; possible D gene TRBD2, 5 bases. The CDR3 runs 13 residues. CDR1 is MNHEY and CDR2 is SMNVEV in the germline V gene (reference sequence). V was pared by 7 bases and J by 9 bases, with 16 bases between. CDR3 nucleotides: TGTGCCAGCATAGGTGGAGGCACGTTTGAGCAGTTCTTC. It specifies CASIGGGTFEQFF.

This clonotype showed up many times. The gene calls are TRBV7-2 and TRBJ2-6; TRBD2 is a possible D gene (5 bases). The V end was cut by 4 bases, the J end by 0 bases, with 16 bases between. This CDR3 contains 18 residues. Germline lookup yields CDR1 SGHTA and CDR2 FQGNSA. The chain's CDR3 is CASSSPMDFPSGANVLTF. The CDR3 DNA is TGTGCCAGCAGCTCCCCTATGGACTTCCCCTCTGGGGCCAACGTCCTGACTTTC.

This clonotype was observed a handful of times. The chain employs TRBV5-4 and TRBJ2-3, with D possibly TRBD1 on 6 matching bases. The germline V gene encodes CDR1 SGHNT and CDR2 YYREEE (reference sequence). With 4 bases removed from V and 4 bases from J, the gap between germline ends came to 19 bases. CDR3 length: 16 residues. The CDR3 nucleotides are TGTGCCAGCAGCCTTAGGACCCGAGGGGGACCAGATACGCAGTATTTT. It yields the protein CASSLRTRGGPDTQYF.

This chain uses TRBV28 with TRBJ2-5, with no clear D. The length of the CDR3 is 12 residues. V gave up 2 bases and J gave up 6 bases, with 7 bases separating them. The V gene's germline CDR1 is MDHEN and CDR2 SYDVKM. In DNA, the CDR3 is TGTGCCAGCAGTTTAGGCATAAAGACCCAGTACTTC. Protein: CASSLGIKTQYF.

This clonotype was counted many times. V usage is TRBV4-2 and J usage is TRBJ1-2; D is perhaps TRBD1 (5 bases). The CDR3 has 13 amino acids. Trimming pared 1 base from V and 10 bases from J, leaving 13 bases between. The V gene's germline CDR1 is LGHNA and CDR2 YNFKEQ. CDR3 nucleotides: TGTGCCAGCAGCCAAGCTGGGGCGGGATACTACACCTTC. It yields the protein CASSQAGAGYYTF.

This sequence joins TRBV7-6 and TRBJ2-3, with D perhaps matching TRBD1 (6 bases). The V and J ends lost 1 base and 5 bases respectively, with 10 bases between them. Germline V CDR1 and CDR2: SGHVS, FNYEAQ. The CDR3 is 14 amino acids. The CDR3 DNA follows: TGTGCCAGCAGCTTAGTGGGGGCCAGAGATACGCAGTATTTT. It translates to CASSLVGARDTQYF.

This clonotype was picked up many times. The chain is built from TRBV7-2 and TRBJ2-5, with 9 bases fitting TRBD1. The CDR3 is 16 amino acids. CDR1 and CDR2 from the germline V gene are SGHTA and FQGNSA. Trimming at V came to 1 base and at J to 1 base, leaving 4 bases not matched to a gene. The CDR3: CASSLGGQGGQETQYF. The CDR3 DNA reads as TGTGCCAGCAGCTTAGGGGGACAGGGTGGCCAAGAGACCCAGTACTTC.

This clonotype appeared a few times. The genes are TRBV6-2 or TRBV6-3 and TRBJ2-5, with 8 bases lining up with TRBD1. The CDR3 has 17 amino acids. CDR1 and CDR2 from the germline V gene are MNHEY and SVGEGT. Trimming took 6 bases from V and 3 from J; bases not matched to a gene: 15. The CDR3 protein is CASRIPGQVRGEETQYF. The CDR3 nucleotides are TGTGCCAGCAGGATCCCGGGACAGGTGCGGGGAGAAGAGACCCAGTACTTC.